The clone carrying this T cell receptor beta chain was detected a few times. Its target is unknown. This record comes from a study of identical twins. TCRdb reanalysed the 5' RACE reads using MiXCR and keeps one entry per CDR3 protein. The table records around 690,000 distinct CDR3 sequences, about 20% of them present only once. The CDR3 sequence is 14 residues long. Germline V gene lookup returns CDR1 DFQATT and CDR2 SNEGSKA (reference sequence). V lost 3 bases and J lost 0; bases outside the gene matches: 4. Study-level points and caveats: In cord blood, abundant beta clonotypes had fewer insertions; memory showed no trend.

These sequences were also reported in another study, on T cells expressing NK-cell markers. That work states: For four donors, these clonotypes were likewise the leading ones in the CD3+CD56-NKG2C+ fraction.

The chain combines TRBV20-1 with TRBJ1-1; 7 bases agree with TRBD1. The source material was PBMCs. The clonotype comes from a woman aged 18-29 years in good health. The CDR3 protein is CSASVGTVNTEAFF. For the CDR3, the DNA is TGCAGTGCTAGCGTCGGGACAGTGAACACTGAAGCTTTCTTT.